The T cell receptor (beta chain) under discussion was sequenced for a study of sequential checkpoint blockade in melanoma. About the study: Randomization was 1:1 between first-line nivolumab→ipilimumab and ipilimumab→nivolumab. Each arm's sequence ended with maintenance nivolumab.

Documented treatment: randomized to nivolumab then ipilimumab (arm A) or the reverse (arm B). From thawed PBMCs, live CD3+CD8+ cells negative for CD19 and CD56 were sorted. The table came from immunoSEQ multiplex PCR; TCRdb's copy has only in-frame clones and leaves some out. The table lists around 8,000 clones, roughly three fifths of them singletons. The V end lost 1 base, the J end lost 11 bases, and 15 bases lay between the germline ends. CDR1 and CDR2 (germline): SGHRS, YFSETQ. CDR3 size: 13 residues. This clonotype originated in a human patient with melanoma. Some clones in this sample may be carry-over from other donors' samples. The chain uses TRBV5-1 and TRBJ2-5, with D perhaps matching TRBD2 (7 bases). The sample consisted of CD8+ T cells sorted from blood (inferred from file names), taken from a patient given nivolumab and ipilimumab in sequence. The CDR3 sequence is CASSLMQGREQYF. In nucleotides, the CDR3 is TGCGCCAGCAGCTTGATGCAGGGGCGGGAGCAGTACTTC. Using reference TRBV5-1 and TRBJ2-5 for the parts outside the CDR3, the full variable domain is KAGVTQTPRYLIKTRGQQVTLSCSPISGHRSVSWYQQTPGQGLQFLFEYFSETQRNKGNFPGRFSGRQFSNSRSEMNVSTLELGDSALYLCASSLMQGREQYFGPGTRLLVL.